A selection of T cell receptor beta chains follows, all from one sample in a study of T cell clusters in autoimmune cytopenias. TCRdb reworked the multiplex PCR reads into one entry per CDR3 protein, no DNA. The table lists about 6,100 distinct CDR3 sequences. The same data also contributed to another study, on T cell repertoires in aging, cancer and after chemotherapy.

Source material: peripheral blood. These receptors were taken from a human donor in good health. CDR3s include the opening cysteine and the closing phenylalanine or tryptophan. Each record gives: V gene, clone size, J gene, CDR3 protein. Size is stated for part of the rows, as once, few or many counts, or as a class when the clone is expanded.

V gene: TRBV7-9; clone size: .; J gene: TRBJ1-2; CDR3 protein: CASSLGQGDGYTF
V gene: TRBV20-1; clone size: .; J gene: TRBJ2-7; CDR3 protein: CSASGGGPSEQYF
V gene: TRBV13; clone size: medium-sized; J gene: TRBJ2-1; CDR3 protein: CASSSRGRGGGYNEQFF
V gene: TRBV12-3/TRBV12-4; clone size: medium-sized; J gene: TRBJ2-2; CDR3 protein: CASRPSPGTLNTGELFF
V gene: TRBV27; clone size: .; J gene: TRBJ1-2; CDR3 protein: CASSLSSQGTNYGYTF
V gene: TRBV5-1; clone size: .; J gene: TRBJ2-1; CDR3 protein: CASSLDGGRGNEQFF
V gene: TRBV30; clone size: medium-sized; J gene: TRBJ1-2; CDR3 protein: CAWSGGRAANYGYTF
V gene: TRBV5-1; clone size: .; J gene: TRBJ1-2; CDR3 protein: CASSSSPAATNYGYTF
V gene: TRBV24-1; clone size: medium-sized; J gene: TRBJ2-3; CDR3 protein: CATSAGTGGKDTQYF
V gene: TRBV11-2; clone size: .; J gene: TRBJ1-3; CDR3 protein: CASSLGVGTAGNTIYF
V gene: TRBV5-4; clone size: medium-sized; J gene: TRBJ2-5; CDR3 protein: CASSLPGRYQETQYF
V gene: TRBV10-3; clone size: .; J gene: TRBJ1-1; CDR3 protein: CAISESETRAFF
V gene: TRBV19; clone size: medium-sized; J gene: TRBJ1-5; CDR3 protein: CASSNAVGDQPQHF
V gene: TRBV6-5; clone size: medium-sized; J gene: TRBJ1-3; CDR3 protein: CASTRTVHSGNTIYF
V gene: TRBV6-2/TRBV6-3; clone size: .; J gene: TRBJ1-6; CDR3 protein: CASSYLPGGVYNSPLHF
V gene: TRBV20-1; clone size: .; J gene: TRBJ2-6; CDR3 protein: CSASTGSGANVLTF
V gene: TRBV5-6; clone size: large; J gene: TRBJ2-2; CDR3 protein: CASSSRGSGELFF
V gene: TRBV7-6; clone size: medium-sized; J gene: TRBJ2-3; CDR3 protein: CASSFPGTSGGTYTDTQYF
V gene: TRBV6-5; clone size: medium-sized; J gene: TRBJ2-5; CDR3 protein: CASSYSLQGRGETQYF
V gene: TRBV12-3/TRBV12-4; clone size: medium-sized; J gene: TRBJ2-7; CDR3 protein: CASSLTSGDRYYEQYF
V gene: TRBV6-1; clone size: .; J gene: TRBJ2-3; CDR3 protein: CASSRFRDRYTDTQYF
V gene: TRBV6-2/TRBV6-3; clone size: medium-sized; J gene: TRBJ2-3; CDR3 protein: CASSYQGVTDTQYF
V gene: TRBV5-4; clone size: medium-sized; J gene: TRBJ2-7; CDR3 protein: CASSSPNALANYEQYF
V gene: TRBV30; clone size: .; J gene: TRBJ1-2; CDR3 protein: CAWSPHGYYGYTF
V gene: TRBV18; clone size: .; J gene: TRBJ1-5; CDR3 protein: CASSPGQNQPQHF
V gene: TRBV6-4; clone size: medium-sized; J gene: TRBJ2-3; CDR3 protein: CASSDSRGTDTQYF
V gene: TRBV27; clone size: medium-sized; J gene: TRBJ2-1; CDR3 protein: CASSLTPSGGWYEQFF
V gene: TRBV7-2; clone size: .; J gene: TRBJ2-5; CDR3 protein: CASSPMRGPGETQYF
V gene: TRBV7-9; clone size: .; J gene: TRBJ1-2; CDR3 protein: CASSLGQQNYGYTF
V gene: TRBV6-6; clone size: medium-sized; J gene: TRBJ1-2; CDR3 protein: CASSYGEGTNYGYTF
V gene: TRBV5-4; clone size: .; J gene: TRBJ1-2; CDR3 protein: CASTPAGAGGYTF
V gene: TRBV12-3/TRBV12-4; clone size: .; J gene: TRBJ1-1; CDR3 protein: CASSPSTQWNTEAFF
V gene: TRBV19; clone size: medium-sized; J gene: TRBJ2-3; CDR3 protein: CASSPRGTDTQYF
V gene: TRBV6-5; clone size: medium-sized; J gene: TRBJ2-7; CDR3 protein: CASSRGEGGHEQYF
V gene: TRBV20-1; clone size: .; J gene: TRBJ2-5; CDR3 protein: CSAGEGSLTETQYF
V gene: TRBV18; clone size: medium-sized; J gene: TRBJ2-3; CDR3 protein: CASSPPSPRPTDTQYF
V gene: TRBV20-1; clone size: .; J gene: TRBJ2-7; CDR3 protein: CSASLGSGAPYEQYF
V gene: TRBV10-3; clone size: .; J gene: TRBJ1-1; CDR3 protein: CAISAGQGDTEAFF
V gene: TRBV2; clone size: .; J gene: TRBJ2-6; CDR3 protein: CASSSLLSGANVLTF
V gene: TRBV21-1; clone size: .; J gene: TRBJ2-2; CDR3 protein: CASSKDGGRGPGELFF
V gene: TRBV10-3; clone size: .; J gene: TRBJ2-7; CDR3 protein: CASQGSFSYEQYF
V gene: TRBV7-9; clone size: .; J gene: TRBJ1-2; CDR3 protein: CASSSQQLSTYGYTF
V gene: TRBV5-5; clone size: medium-sized; J gene: TRBJ1-6; CDR3 protein: CASSLAGDNSPLHF
V gene: TRBV5-1; clone size: .; J gene: TRBJ1-5; CDR3 protein: CASTLGVQKYSNQPQHF
V gene: TRBV5-4; clone size: medium-sized; J gene: TRBJ2-2; CDR3 protein: CASSQRGTSGELFF
V gene: TRBV30; clone size: medium-sized; J gene: TRBJ2-2; CDR3 protein: CAWIDRAVGELFF
V gene: TRBV19; clone size: medium-sized; J gene: TRBJ2-2; CDR3 protein: CASSVWGKFDTGELFF
V gene: TRBV29-1; clone size: medium-sized; J gene: TRBJ2-2; CDR3 protein: CSVAGRGNTGELFF
V gene: TRBV20-1; clone size: .; J gene: TRBJ2-7; CDR3 protein: CSARTSDHEQYF
V gene: TRBV12-3/TRBV12-4; clone size: .; J gene: TRBJ2-6; CDR3 protein: CASSFFADRVYSGANVLTF
V gene: TRBV7-9; clone size: .; J gene: TRBJ2-1; CDR3 protein: CASTAPASSYNEQFF
V gene: TRBV20-1; clone size: .; J gene: TRBJ2-3; CDR3 protein: CSATSRTGGTTDTQYF
V gene: TRBV6-5; clone size: .; J gene: TRBJ1-1; CDR3 protein: CASSSRQASFF